This T cell receptor (beta chain) was captured by sequencing in a study of regulatory T cells in long-lasting Graves disease. Through Arm-PCR of CDR3 regions and iRepertoire HTBI primers, TCR beta libraries were built. One entry per CDR3 protein results from TCRdb running MiXCR on the multiplex PCR reads. The sample shows some 470,000 distinct CDR3 sequences, 20% to 25% of them seen only once. V lost 8 bases and J 1 base, leaving 11 bases between the germline ends. The germline CDR1 and CDR2 sequences are MNHEY and SMNVEV (reference sequence). CDR3 length equals 13 residues. Study-level points and caveats: Persistent disease favored TRBV28, TRBJ1-2 and TRBJ2-5.

This clonotype was found many times. No antigen is known for it. The time point here: persistent/refractory GD, antithyroid drugs over 5 years with positive TRAb. The TCR library was made from RNA that had been extracted from PBMCs in TRIzol. The source of this sequence is a female donor with Graves disease. Sequenced here: peripheral blood mononuclear cells (PBMCs), sampled when the disease was refractory, from a patient treated with antithyroid drugs. The V call is TRBV27, the J call TRBJ1-1; maybe TRBD1 (5 bases). The CDR3 nucleotides are TGTGCCAGCCGGCTGGGGCCGAACACTGAAGCTTTCTTT. Translation gives CASRLGPNTEAFF.